This T cell receptor beta chain was observed in a study of cytotoxic CD8 clonotypes in ibrutinib-treated CLL. Germline CDR1 is SGHTA and CDR2 is FQGNSA. V lost 7 bases and J lost 6; bases outside the gene matches: 16. The CDR3 is 16 amino acids. Assay used: immunoSEQ multiplex PCR; TCRdb lists only in-frame clones, some missing. Here the sample spans around 150,000 clones, more than 65% being singletons. The chain carries TRBV7-2 and TRBJ1-2; 8 bases line up with TRBD1. The input for sequencing was PBMCs, taken after 12 months of ibrutinib treatment. The sequence was collected from a human donor with chronic lymphocytic leukemia. The CDR3 is CASTYGQGISANGYTF. CDR3 bases: TGTGCCAGCACCTACGGACAGGGTATTTCTGCGAATGGCTACACCTTC. Variable domain in full (rest from reference TRBV7-2 and TRBJ1-2): GAGVSQSPSNKVTEKGKDVELRCDPISGHTALYWYRQSLGQGLEFLIYFQGNSAPDKSGLPSDRFSAERTGGSVSTLTIQRTQQEDSAVYLCASTYGQGISANGYTFGSGTRLTVV.